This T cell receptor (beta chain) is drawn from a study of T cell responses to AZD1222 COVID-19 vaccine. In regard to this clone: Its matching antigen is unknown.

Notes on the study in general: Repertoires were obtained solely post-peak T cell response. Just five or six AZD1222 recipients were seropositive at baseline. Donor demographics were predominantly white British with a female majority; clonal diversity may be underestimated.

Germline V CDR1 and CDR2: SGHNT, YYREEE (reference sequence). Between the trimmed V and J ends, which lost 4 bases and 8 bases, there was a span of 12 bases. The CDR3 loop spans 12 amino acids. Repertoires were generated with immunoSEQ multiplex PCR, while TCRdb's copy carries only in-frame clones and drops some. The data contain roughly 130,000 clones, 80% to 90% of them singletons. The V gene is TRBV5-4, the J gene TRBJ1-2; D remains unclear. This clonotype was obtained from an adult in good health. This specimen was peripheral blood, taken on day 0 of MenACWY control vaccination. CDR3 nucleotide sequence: TGTGCCAGCAGCCTCCTGTCGGAGGGCTACACCTTC. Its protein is CASSLLSEGYTF.